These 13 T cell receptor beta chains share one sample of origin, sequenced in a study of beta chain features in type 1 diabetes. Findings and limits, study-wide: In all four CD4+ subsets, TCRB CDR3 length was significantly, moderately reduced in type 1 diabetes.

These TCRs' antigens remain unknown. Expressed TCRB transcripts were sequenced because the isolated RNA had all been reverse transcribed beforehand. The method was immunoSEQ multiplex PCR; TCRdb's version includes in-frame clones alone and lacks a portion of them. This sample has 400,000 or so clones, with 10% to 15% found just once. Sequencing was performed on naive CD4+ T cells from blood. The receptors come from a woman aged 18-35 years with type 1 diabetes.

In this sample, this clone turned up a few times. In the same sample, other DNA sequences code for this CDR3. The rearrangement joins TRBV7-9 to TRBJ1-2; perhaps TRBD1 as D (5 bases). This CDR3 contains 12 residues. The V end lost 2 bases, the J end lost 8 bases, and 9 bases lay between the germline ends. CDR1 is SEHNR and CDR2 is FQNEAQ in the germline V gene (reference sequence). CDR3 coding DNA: TGTGCCAGCAGCTTATCCGGGGGAGGCTACACCTTC. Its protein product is CASSLSGGGYTF.

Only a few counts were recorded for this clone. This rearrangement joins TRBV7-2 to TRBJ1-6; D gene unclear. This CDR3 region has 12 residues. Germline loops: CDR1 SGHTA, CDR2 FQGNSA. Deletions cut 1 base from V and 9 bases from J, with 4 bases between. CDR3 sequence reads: CASSLDGSPLHF. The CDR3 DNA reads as TGTGCCAGCAGCTTAGACGGTTCACCCCTCCACTTT.

The CDR3 DNA follows: TGCGCCAGCAGCCCCCGGGACAGCTCCTACGAGCAGTACTTC. This sequence encodes CASSPRDSSYEQYF. The chain combines TRBV5-1 with TRBJ2-7, with 7 nucleotides matching TRBD1. This CDR3 comprises 14 residues. J was trimmed by 0 bases and V by 4 bases; bases with no gene match: 4. The germline V gene encodes CDR1 SGHRS and CDR2 YFSETQ.

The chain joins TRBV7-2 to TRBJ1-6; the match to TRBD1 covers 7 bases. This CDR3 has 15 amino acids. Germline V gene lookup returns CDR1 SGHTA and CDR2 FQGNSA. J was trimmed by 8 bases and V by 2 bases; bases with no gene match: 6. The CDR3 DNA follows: TGTGCCAGCAGCTTAAGTGGGACAGCATATTCACCCCTCCACTTT. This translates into CASSLSGTAYSPLHF.

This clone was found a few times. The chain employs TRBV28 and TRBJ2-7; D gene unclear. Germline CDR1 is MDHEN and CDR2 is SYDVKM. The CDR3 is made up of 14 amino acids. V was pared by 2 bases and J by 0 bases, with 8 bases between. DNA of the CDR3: TGTGCCAGCAGTTTACCCGGTTCCTCCTACGAGCAGTACTTC. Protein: CASSLPGSSYEQYF.

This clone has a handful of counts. In DNA form, the CDR3 reads TGTGCCAGCAGCGCGGCTAGCGGCACCGGGGAGCTGTTTTTT. Its translation: CASSAASGTGELFF. This rearrangement joins TRBV11-2 to TRBJ2-2; 7 positions agree with TRBD2. The germline V gene has CDR1 SGHAT and CDR2 FQNNGV. The CDR3 runs 14 residues. V lost 5 bases, J lost 4 bases, and 4 bases stayed unmatched.

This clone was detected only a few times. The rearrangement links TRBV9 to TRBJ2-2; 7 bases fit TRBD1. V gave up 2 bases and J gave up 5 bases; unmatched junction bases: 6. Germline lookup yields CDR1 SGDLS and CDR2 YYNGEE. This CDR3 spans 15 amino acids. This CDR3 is CASSVVGGLTGELFF. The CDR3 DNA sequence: TGTGCCAGCAGCGTGGTAGGGGGCTTAACCGGGGAGCTGTTTTTT.

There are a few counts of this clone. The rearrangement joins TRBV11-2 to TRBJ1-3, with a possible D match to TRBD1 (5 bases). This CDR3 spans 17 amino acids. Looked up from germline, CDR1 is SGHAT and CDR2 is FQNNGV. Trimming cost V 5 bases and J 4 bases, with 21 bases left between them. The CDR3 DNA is TGTGCCAGCAGCCCCTCCCCGGGCGGGGGGAAAGGAAACACCATATATTTT. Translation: CASSPSPGGGKGNTIYF.

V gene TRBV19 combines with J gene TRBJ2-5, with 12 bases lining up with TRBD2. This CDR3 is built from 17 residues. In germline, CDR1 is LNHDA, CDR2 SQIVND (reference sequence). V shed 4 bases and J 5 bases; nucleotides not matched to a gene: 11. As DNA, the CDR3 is TGTGCCAGTAGTACCCAAACGACTAGCGGGAGAGGGGAGACCCAGTACTTC. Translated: CASSTQTTSGRGETQYF.

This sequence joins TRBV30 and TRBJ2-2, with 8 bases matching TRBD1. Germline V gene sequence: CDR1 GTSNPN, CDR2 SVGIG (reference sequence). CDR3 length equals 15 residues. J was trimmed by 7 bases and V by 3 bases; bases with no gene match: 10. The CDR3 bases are TGTGCCTGGAGCGGCCGCGCAGGGGGCAACGGGGAGCTGTTTTTT. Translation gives CAWSGRAGGNGELFF.

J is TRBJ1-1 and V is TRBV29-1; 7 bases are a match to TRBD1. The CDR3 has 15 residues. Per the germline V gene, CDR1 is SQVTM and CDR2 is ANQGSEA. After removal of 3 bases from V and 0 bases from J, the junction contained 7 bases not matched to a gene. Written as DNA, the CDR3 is TGCAGCGTTGACAAGGCCAGGGGGATGAACACTGAAGCTTTCTTT. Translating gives CSVDKARGMNTEAFF.

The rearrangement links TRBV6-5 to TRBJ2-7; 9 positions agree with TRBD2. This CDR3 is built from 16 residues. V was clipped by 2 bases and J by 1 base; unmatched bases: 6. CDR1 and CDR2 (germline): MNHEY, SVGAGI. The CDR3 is CASSYLVTSGSYEQYF. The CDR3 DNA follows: TGTGCCAGCAGTTACCTGGTGACTAGCGGTTCCTACGAGCAGTACTTC.

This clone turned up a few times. Written as DNA, the CDR3 is TGTGCCAGCAGCCAAGAAGGGGGCAGGGAGACCCAGTACTTC. It specifies CASSQEGGRETQYF. The chain combines TRBV4-2 with TRBJ2-5; 7 bases are shared with TRBD1. The CDR3 has 14 amino acids. With V trimmed by 0 bases and J by 5 bases, 3 bases remained unmatched. In germline, CDR1 is LGHNA, CDR2 YNFKEQ.